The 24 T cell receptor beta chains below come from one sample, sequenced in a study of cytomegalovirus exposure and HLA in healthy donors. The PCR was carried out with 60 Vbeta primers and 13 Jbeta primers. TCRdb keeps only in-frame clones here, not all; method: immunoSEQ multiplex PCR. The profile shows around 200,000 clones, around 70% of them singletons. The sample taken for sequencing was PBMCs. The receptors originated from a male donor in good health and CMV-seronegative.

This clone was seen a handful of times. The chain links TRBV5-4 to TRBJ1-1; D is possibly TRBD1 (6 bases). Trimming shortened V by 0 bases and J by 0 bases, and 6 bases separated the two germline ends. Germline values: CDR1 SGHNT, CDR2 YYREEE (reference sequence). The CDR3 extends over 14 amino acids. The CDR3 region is CASSLDRVNTEAFF. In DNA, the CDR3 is TGTGCCAGCAGCTTGGACAGGGTGAACACTGAAGCTTTCTTT.

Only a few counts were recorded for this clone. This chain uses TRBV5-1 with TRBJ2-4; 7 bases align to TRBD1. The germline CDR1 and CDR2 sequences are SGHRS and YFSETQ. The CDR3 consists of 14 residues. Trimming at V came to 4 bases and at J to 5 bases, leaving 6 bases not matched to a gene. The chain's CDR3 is CASSEGASQNIQYF. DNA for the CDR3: TGCGCCAGCAGCGAGGGGGCCTCACAAAACATTCAGTACTTC.

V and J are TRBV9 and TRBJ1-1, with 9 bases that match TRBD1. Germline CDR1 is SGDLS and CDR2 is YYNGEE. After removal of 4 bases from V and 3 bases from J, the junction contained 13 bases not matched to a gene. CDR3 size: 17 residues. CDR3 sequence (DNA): TGTGCCAGCAGCTTAGGACAGGGGAAGTGGTGGGACACTGAAGCTTTCTTT. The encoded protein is CASSLGQGKWWDTEAFF.

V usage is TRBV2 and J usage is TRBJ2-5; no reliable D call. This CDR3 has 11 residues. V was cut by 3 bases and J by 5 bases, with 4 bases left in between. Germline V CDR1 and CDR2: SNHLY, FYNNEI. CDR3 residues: CASSEEETQYF. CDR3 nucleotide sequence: TGTGCCAGCAGTGAGGAGGAGACCCAGTACTTC. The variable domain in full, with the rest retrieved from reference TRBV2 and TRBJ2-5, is EPEVTQTPSHQVTQMGQEVILRCVPISNHLYFYWYRQILGQKVEFLVSFYNNEISEKSEIFDDQFSVERPDGSNFTLKIRSTKLEDSAMYFCASSEEETQYFGPGTRLLVL.

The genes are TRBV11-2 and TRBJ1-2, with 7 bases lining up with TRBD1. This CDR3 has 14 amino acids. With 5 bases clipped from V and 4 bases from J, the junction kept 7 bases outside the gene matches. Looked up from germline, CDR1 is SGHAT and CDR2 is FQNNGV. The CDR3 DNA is TGTGCCAGCAGCAAAACAGGGGCCGCCTATGGCTACACCTTC. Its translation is CASSKTGAAYGYTF.

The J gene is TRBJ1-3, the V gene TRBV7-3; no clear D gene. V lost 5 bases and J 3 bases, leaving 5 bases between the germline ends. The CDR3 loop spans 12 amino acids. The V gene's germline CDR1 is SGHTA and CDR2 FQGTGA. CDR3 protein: CASSPGGNTIYF. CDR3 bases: TGTGCCAGCAGCCCAGGTGGAAACACCATATATTTT.

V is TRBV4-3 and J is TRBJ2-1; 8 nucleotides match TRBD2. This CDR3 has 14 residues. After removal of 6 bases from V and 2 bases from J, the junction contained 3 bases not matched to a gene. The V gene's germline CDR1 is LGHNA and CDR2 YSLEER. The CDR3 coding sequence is TGCGCCAGCAGAAAGGGACTAGCCTACAATGAGCAGTTCTTC. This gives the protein CASRKGLAYNEQFF.

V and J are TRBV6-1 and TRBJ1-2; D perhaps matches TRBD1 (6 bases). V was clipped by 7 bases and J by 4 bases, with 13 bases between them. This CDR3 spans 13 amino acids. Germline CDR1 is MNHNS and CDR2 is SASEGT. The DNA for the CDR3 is TGTGCCAGCAAAATGGACAGAAGCTATGGCTACACCTTC. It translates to CASKMDRSYGYTF.

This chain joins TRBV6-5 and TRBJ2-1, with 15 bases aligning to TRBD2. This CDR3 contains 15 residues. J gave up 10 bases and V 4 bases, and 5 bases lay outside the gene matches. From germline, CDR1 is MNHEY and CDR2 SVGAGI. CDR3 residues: CASSLGLAGGVEQFF. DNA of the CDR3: TGTGCCAGCAGTTTAGGACTAGCGGGAGGGGTGGAGCAGTTCTTC.

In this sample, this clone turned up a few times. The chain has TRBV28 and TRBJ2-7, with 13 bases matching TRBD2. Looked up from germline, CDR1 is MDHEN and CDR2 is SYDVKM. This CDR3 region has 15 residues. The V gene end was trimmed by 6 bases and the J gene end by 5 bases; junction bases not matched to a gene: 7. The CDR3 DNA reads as TGTGCCAGCAGCGCCCAAGGACTAGCGGGAGACGAGCAGTACTTC. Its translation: CASSAQGLAGDEQYF.

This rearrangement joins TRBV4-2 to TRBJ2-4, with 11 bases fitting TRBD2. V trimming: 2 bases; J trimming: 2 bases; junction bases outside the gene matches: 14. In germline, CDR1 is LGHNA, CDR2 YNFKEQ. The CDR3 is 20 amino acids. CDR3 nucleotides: TGTGCCAGCAGCCAAAATGCGGCTAGCGGGGGGCCTTACTCCAAAAACATTCAGTACTTC. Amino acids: CASSQNAASGGPYSKNIQYF.

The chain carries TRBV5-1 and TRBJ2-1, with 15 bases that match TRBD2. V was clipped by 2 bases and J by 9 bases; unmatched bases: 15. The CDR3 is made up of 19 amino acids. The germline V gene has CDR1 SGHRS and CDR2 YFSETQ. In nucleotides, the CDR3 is TGCGCCAGCAGCTTAGACCCTACCGGGACTAGCGGGAGGTTACTTGAGCAGTTCTTC. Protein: CASSLDPTGTSGRLLEQFF.

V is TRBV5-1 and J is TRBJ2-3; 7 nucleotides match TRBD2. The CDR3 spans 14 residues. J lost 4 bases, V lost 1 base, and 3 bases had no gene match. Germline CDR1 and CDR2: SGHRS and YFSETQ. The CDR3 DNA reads TGCGCCAGCAGCTTGAGCGGGATTCCAGATACGCAGTATTTT. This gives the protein CASSLSGIPDTQYF. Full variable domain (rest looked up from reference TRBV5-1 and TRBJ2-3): KAGVTQTPRYLIKTRGQQVTLSCSPISGHRSVSWYQQTPGQGLQFLFEYFSETQRNKGNFPGRFSGRQFSNSRSEMNVSTLELGDSALYLCASSLSGIPDTQYFGPGTRLTVL.

In DNA, the CDR3 is TGTGCCAGCAGTTCCGCAACCGGGAACTACAATGAGCAGTTCTTC. Translating gives CASSSATGNYNEQFF. The rearrangement joins TRBV28 to TRBJ2-1; D might be TRBD2 (5 bases). V shed 4 bases and J shed 3 bases, with 13 bases lying between them. CDR3 length: 15 amino acids. Germline assignment: CDR1 MDHEN and CDR2 SYDVKM.

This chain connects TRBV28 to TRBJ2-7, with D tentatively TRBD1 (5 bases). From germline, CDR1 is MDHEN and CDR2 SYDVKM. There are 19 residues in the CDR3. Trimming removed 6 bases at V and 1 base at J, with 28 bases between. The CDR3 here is CASSLYAAGILFRSYEQYF. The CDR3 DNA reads TGTGCCAGCAGCCTTTACGCCGCAGGGATACTCTTCAGGTCCTACGAGCAGTACTTC.

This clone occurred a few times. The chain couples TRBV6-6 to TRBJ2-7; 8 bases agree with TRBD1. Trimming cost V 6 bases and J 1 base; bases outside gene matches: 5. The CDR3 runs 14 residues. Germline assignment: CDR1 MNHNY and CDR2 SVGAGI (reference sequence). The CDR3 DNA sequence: TGTGCCAGCAGGGAGACAGGGGCTTCCTACGAGCAGTACTTC. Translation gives CASRETGASYEQYF.

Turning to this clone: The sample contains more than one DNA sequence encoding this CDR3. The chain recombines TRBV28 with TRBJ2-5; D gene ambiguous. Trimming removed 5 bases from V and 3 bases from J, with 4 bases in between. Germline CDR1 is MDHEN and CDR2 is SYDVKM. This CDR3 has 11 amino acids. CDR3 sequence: CASSLEETQYF. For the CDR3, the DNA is TGTGCCAGCAGTCTAGAAGAGACCCAGTACTTC.

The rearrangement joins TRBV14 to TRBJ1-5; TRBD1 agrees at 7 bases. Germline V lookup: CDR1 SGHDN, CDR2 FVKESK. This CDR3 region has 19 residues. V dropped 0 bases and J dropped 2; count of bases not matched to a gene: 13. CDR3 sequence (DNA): TGTGCCAGCAGCCAAGAAGCCCGACAGGGACTAGACGGCAATCAGCCCCAGCATTTT. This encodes CASSQEARQGLDGNQPQHF.

The CDR3 DNA sequence: TGTGCCTGGAGGGGCGGCTCGACTAGCGCCTACAATGAGCAGTTCTTC. Translated: CAWRGGSTSAYNEQFF. The chain employs TRBV30 and TRBJ2-1, with 8 nucleotides matching TRBD2. Germline values: CDR1 GTSNPN, CDR2 SVGIG (reference sequence). CDR3 size: 16 residues. Trimming took 3 bases from V and 2 from J; bases not matched to a gene: 9.

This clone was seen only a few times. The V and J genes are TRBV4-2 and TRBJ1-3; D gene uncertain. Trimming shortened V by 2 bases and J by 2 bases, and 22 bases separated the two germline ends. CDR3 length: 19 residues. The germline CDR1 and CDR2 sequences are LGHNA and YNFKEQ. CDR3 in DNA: TGTGCCAGCAGCCAAACAGAATACGAAAGGCCCCTTACTGGAAACACCATATATTTT. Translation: CASSQTEYERPLTGNTIYF.

The CDR3 region has the DNA TGCGCCAGCAGCCAAGACGGGGGAGGAGGGGAGACCCAGTACTTC. Its protein is CASSQDGGGGETQYF. V usage is TRBV4-1 and J usage is TRBJ2-5; D is possibly TRBD2 (6 bases). Looked up from germline, CDR1 is MGHRA and CDR2 is YSYEKL. The CDR3 extends over 15 amino acids. V was clipped by 0 bases and J by 5 bases, with 13 bases between them.

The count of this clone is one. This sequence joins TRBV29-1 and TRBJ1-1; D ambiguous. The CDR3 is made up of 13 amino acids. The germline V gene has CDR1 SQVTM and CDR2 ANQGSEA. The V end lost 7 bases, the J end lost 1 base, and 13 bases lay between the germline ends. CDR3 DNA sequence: TGCAGCGAACGGGTGTCTACGAACACTGAAGCTTTCTTT. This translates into CSERVSTNTEAFF.

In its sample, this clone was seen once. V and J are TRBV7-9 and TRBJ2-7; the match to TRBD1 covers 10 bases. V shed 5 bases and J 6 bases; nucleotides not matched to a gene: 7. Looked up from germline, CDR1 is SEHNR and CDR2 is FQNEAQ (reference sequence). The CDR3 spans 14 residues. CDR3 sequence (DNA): TGTGCCAGCAGCCTCCGACAGGGGGCCAGCGAGCAGTACTTC. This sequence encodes CASSLRQGASEQYF. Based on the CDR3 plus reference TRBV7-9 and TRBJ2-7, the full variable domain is DTGVSQNPRHKITKRGQNVTFRCDPISEHNRLYWYRQTLGQGPEFLTYFQNEAQLEKSRLLSDRFSAERPKGSFSTLEIQRTEQGDSAMYLCASSLRQGASEQYFGPGTRLTVT.

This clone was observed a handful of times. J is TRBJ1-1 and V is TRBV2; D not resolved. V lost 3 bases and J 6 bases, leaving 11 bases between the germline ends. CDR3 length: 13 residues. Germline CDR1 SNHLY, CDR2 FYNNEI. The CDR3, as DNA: TGTGCCAGCAGTGACTCAGTGGTCGCTGAAGCTTTCTTT. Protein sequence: CASSDSVVAEAFF.